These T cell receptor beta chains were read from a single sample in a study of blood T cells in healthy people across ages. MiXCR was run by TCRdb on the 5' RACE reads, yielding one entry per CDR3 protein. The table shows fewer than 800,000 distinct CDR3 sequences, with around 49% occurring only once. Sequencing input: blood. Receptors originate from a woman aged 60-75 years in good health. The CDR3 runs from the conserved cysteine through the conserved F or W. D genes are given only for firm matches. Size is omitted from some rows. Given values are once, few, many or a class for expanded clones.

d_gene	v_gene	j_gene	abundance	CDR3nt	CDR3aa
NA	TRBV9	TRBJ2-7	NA	TGTGCCAGCAGCTCCGACACAATCTACGAGCAGTACTTC	CASSSDTIYEQYF
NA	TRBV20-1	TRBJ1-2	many	TGCAGTGCTAGCAAACTTTCGAACTATGGCTACACCTTC	CSASKLSNYGYTF
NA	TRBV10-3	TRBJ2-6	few	TGTGCCATCAGTGAGGGGTTAGGGTCTGGGGCCAACGTCCTGACTTTC	CAISEGLGSGANVLTF
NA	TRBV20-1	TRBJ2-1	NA	TGCAGTGCTAGAACTGGGTCCTACAATGAGCAGTTCTTC	CSARTGSYNEQFF
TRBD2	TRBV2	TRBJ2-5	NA	TGTGCCAGCAGGGAGCCGACGGGACTAGCGGGAGGGTACTATACAGAGACCCAGTACTTC	CASREPTGLAGGYYTETQYF
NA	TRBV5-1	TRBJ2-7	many	TGCGCCAGCAGGGAAAGTGTCCTCTACGAGCAGTACTTC	CASRESVLYEQYF
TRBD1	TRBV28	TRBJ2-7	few	TGTGCCAGCATCCCCCTCGCGGACAGGGGCAACGAGCAGTACTTC	CASIPLADRGNEQYF
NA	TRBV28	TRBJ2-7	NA	TGTGCCAGCAGTTTATGGCGGGTAAACTCCTACGAGCAGTACTTC	CASSLWRVNSYEQYF
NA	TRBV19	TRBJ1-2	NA	TGTGCCAGTAGTGCTACCGTGGGTAGGAAAAACTATGGCTACACCTTC	CASSATVGRKNYGYTF
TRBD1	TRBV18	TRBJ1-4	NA	TGTGCCAGCTCACCACAAAACGGACAGGGAACGTTTTTT	CASSPQNGQGTFF